One sample yielded the 6 T cell receptor beta chains listed below, sequenced in a study of T cells after yellow fever vaccination (dated by TCRdb to about 2019). The library was obtained by 5' RACE. Instrument used: Illumina HiSeq 2500. The public reads were reprocessed in TCRdb via fastp at Q25 and MiXCR, keeping in-frame beta chains. Each record represents a unique CDR3 protein, reported with the most common genes and DNA among its rows. This sample has some 70,000 distinct CDR3 sequences in its table, and over 6.5% of those were observed once. The ten largest account for more than 35% of the sample. In light of the paper, this sample's treatment or condition label describes: live attenuated yellow fever vaccine strain. Sequences were derived from CD8+ T cells sorted from PBMCs, sampled about 41 days after the first yellow fever vaccination. Source of these receptors: a man aged 18 to 29 who received the YFV17D yellow fever vaccine.

This clonotype turned up a few times. V usage is TRBV27 and J usage is TRBJ2-7; 8 nucleotides line up with TRBD1. V shed 2 bases, J shed 2 bases, and the junction held 8 bases outside the gene matches. This CDR3 has 16 residues. The germline V gene has CDR1 MNHEY and CDR2 SMNVEV (reference sequence). For the CDR3, the DNA is TGTGCCAGCAGTTTAGGGGCGACAGGGGTACCCTACGAGCAGTACTTC. Translated: CASSLGATGVPYEQYF.

Ten or more counts support this clonotype. The CDR3 region is CASSPTGGGVGGYTF. The CDR3 DNA is TGTGCCAGCAGCCCGACAGGGGGTGGAGTTGGTGGCTACACCTTC. The V and J genes are TRBV9 and TRBJ1-2, with 9 bases identical to TRBD1. Germline V gene data show CDR1 as SGDLS and CDR2 as YYNGEE. The CDR3 sequence is 15 residues long. Trimming took 4 bases from V and 7 from J; bases not matched to a gene: 11.

This clonotype was seen many times. This rearrangement joins TRBV4-1 to TRBJ2-5; no clear D gene. The V and J ends lost 5 bases and 3 bases respectively, with 13 bases between them. This CDR3 is 14 amino acids long. Germline lookup yields CDR1 MGHRA and CDR2 YSYEKL. The CDR3 spells CASSFRGREETQYF. In DNA, the CDR3 is TGCGCCAGCAGCTTTCGAGGACGGGAAGAGACCCAGTACTTC.

The chain carries TRBV11-2 and TRBJ2-7, with a weak D call TRBD1 (5 bases). CDR3 size: 16 residues. Germline CDR1 and CDR2: SGHAT and FQNNGV. The V end lost 1 base, the J end lost 3 bases, and 16 bases lay between the germline ends. The CDR3 DNA follows: TGTGCCAGCAGCTTAGCCGCCAGGGTGCTTTTCTACGAGCAGTACTTC. Amino acids: CASSLAARVLFYEQYF.

This clonotype appeared many times. The genes are TRBV4-3 and TRBJ2-3; D not resolved. Trimming took 0 bases from V and 2 from J, leaving 9 bases between them. The length of the CDR3 is 15 residues. Germline CDR1 is LGHNA and CDR2 is YSLEER. The CDR3 region is CASSQDQENTDTQYF. In nucleotides, the CDR3 is TGCGCCAGCAGCCAAGATCAGGAGAACACAGATACGCAGTATTTT.

This clonotype was observed many times. The rearrangement joins TRBV27 to TRBJ2-5; no reliable D call. The V end lost 0 bases, the J end lost 5 bases, and 16 bases lay between the germline ends. CDR1 is MNHEY, CDR2 SMNVEV, per germline (reference sequence). The length of the CDR3 is 16 residues. The CDR3 protein is CASSLSRQHRRETQYF. The DNA of the CDR3 is TGTGCCAGCAGTTTATCCCGGCAGCACCGTCGCGAGACCCAGTACTTC.